The TCR beta chain described here comes from a study of blood T cell repertoires in COVID-19 (TCRdb year 2020). Concerning the study at large: Collaborator samples came from the United States, Italy and Spain and covered acute and convalescent phases of COVID-19. The prospective study material was composed of cDNA or gDNA derived from T cells, B-cell-depleted T cells, or PBMCs. The dataset comprised deeply sampled blood TCRbeta repertoires from subjects exposed to, actively infected with, or recovered from COVID-19. The repertoires were released in a freely available public database intended as a resource for research on the immune response to SARS-CoV-2. Samples came from the ongoing ImmuneRACE study (first 160 participants) plus 1,254 subjects from 6 global collaborators. A de-identified subject ID, COVID-19 status, age in years and sex were almost always included in the sample metadata. Where available, HLA class I and class II types were taken from metadata supplied by the sample provider and were not determined by assay-based typing.

Enrolling through a virtual design, the prospective study's participants ranged in age from roughly 18 to 89 years and lived across 24 United States geographic areas. To assign participants to cohorts, the prospective study relied on clinical history that participants themselves reported in a screening survey and a study questionnaire. In the prospective study, mobile phlebotomists collected whole blood, serum and a nasopharyngeal or oropharyngeal swab from each participant. Participants in the prospective study had the option to provide additional blood draws and questionnaires over a roughly two-month period. Before DNA extraction, blood samples from the prospective study were shipped at room temperature or frozen. The immunoSEQ Assay, a bias-controlled multiplex PCR, was used to amplify TCRbeta CDR3 regions from genomic DNA. On the study's bioinformatics: The number of nucleated cells in each sample was estimated from the amplification of reference gene primers within the assay. To quantify the absolute abundance of each unique TCRbeta CDR3 rearrangement, sequence reads were collapsed and filtered. For each sample, productive Simpson clonality was calculated as the square root of Simpson's diversity index across productive rearrangements. The table was pulled from immuneACCESS by TCRdb, which kept in-frame rearrangements only. Such tables lose some clones; where checked, under half of the loss comes from unresolved V genes, and the rest has no known cause. That table is the source of V, J and clone size, and D and trimming were worked out from the DNA. For this sample the table gives about 250,000 clones, of which 85% were detected only once. Around 9.8% of the sample goes to the ten largest clones.

Regarding this clone: The antigen it binds to is not known. Base qualities were left out, and no much larger clone turns up one base away.

The V and J ends are trimmed by 0 bases and 2 bases, leaving 8 bases between them. The germline V gene (reference sequence) specifies PRHDT as CDR1 and FYEKMQ as CDR2. From the cysteine through the phenylalanine, the CDR3 covers 14 amino acids. Solely the CDR3 DNA is kept, with 42 bases framed from the first base. The investigation overall reported the following: The quantity of clinical and demographic metadata differed by source and by participant and was supplied without curation.

The sample consisted of PBMCs or T cells enriched from blood (not recorded which). The rearranged chain carries TRBV13 and TRBJ2-7, with no confidently assigned D gene. The origin of this receptor is a woman aged 45-60 years with acute COVID-19. The CDR3 in this case is CASSLGGTAYEQYF. The nucleotide sequence reads TGTGCCAGCAGCTTAGGGGGCACCGCCTACGAGCAGTACTTC. The variable domain in full, with residues beyond the CDR3 obtained from the reference TRBV13 and TRBJ2-7 genes, is AAGVIQSPRHLIKEKRETATLKCYPIPRHDTVYWYQQGPGQDPQFLISFYEKMQSDKGSIPDRFSAQQFSDYHSELNMSSLELGDSALYFCASSLGGTAYEQYFGPGTRLTVT.